This T cell receptor beta chain was obtained from a study of CD8+CD57+ T cells in acquired aplastic anemia. Only patients with CD8+CD57+ cell expansion on flow cytometry were chosen for sequencing. This CDR3 contains 15 residues. V lost 7 bases to trimming and J lost 1 base; unmatched junction nucleotides: 4. Germline CDR1 is SNHLY and CDR2 is FYNNEI. Genomic DNA, the template, was used for profiling of the TCR beta VDJ and CDR3. One entry per CDR3 protein, called by TCRdb with MiXCR from the reads. The sample has 180,000 or so distinct CDR3 sequences; roughly 48% are singletons. The chain employs TRBV2 and TRBJ1-6; 7 nucleotides match TRBD1. Sequencing was done on a sample of sorted CD4+, CD8+, or CD8+CD57+ T cells (not recorded which) from PBMCs. The sequence was obtained from a human donor with aplastic anemia. In DNA, the CDR3 is TGTGCCAGCACCTGGGACAGATCCTATAATTCACCCCTCCACTTT. This gives the protein CASTWDRSYNSPLHF. The complete variable domain, with remaining parts taken from reference TRBV2 and TRBJ1-6, reads EPEVTQTPSHQVTQMGQEVILRCVPISNHLYFYWYRQILGQKVEFLVSFYNNEISEKSEIFDDQFSVERPDGSNFTLKIRSTKLEDSAMYFCASTWDRSYNSPLHFGNGTRLTVT.